The 5 T cell receptor beta chains below come from one sample, sequenced in a study of T cells in Graves' hyperthyroidism and ophthalmopathy (dated by TCRdb to between 2019 and 2020). The library was prepared using multiplex PCR. Reads for this sample came from an Illumina HiSeq 2000. TCR beta CDR3 regions were amplified from RNA transcripts. The first round of RT-PCR for the TCR CDR3 was performed with the HTBI primer set and the Qiagen OneStep RT-PCR kit. In TCRdb, the public reads were trimmed at Q25 with fastp and aligned with MiXCR, with productive beta chains retained. Identical CDR3 proteins give one entry, which carries the most common genes and DNA. The sample profile shows under 450,000 distinct CDR3 sequences; about 17% of them were found once. Of the sample, more than 30% is held by the ten largest clones. Sequenced material: blood. The receptors originated from a woman under 40 with Graves' hyperthyroidism that later progressed to Graves' ophthalmopathy.

This clonotype occurred many times. This chain links TRBV11-2 with TRBJ2-3; 8 nucleotides agree with TRBD1. The germline gives CDR1 SGHAT, CDR2 FQNNGV. The trim removed 3 bases at V and 6 bases at J, leaving 11 bases unmatched. The CDR3 totals 16 residues. CDR3 bases: TGTGCCAGCAGCTTTCATATCCAGGGGGCGAATGATACGCAGTATTTT. Amino acids: CASSFHIQGANDTQYF.

This clonotype has more than one count but fewer than ten. CDR3 nucleotide sequence: TGCGCCAGCAGTGTACAACAGGGGGTATCCTACAATGAGCAGTTCTTC. Translation gives CASSVQQGVSYNEQFF. The rearrangement uses TRBV10-1 and TRBJ2-1; 8 bases are a match to TRBD1. V was pared by 4 bases and J by 1 base, with 6 bases of the junction left unmatched. CDR3 length: 16 residues. Germline loops: CDR1 WNHNN, CDR2 SYGVQD (reference sequence).

This clonotype was observed many times. The chain recombines TRBV12-3 or TRBV12-4 with TRBJ1-2; perhaps TRBD1 as D (5 bases). The length of the CDR3 is 17 residues. Trimming left V 2 bases short and J 1 base short, with 17 bases between. The DNA for the CDR3 is TGTGCCAGCAGTTTACGAGGGGTGGTCAGGGATAACTATGGCTACACCTTC. This sequence encodes CASSLRGVVRDNYGYTF.

This clonotype was recorded many times. V gene TRBV13 combines with J gene TRBJ2-1, with D perhaps TRBD2 (6 bases). V shed 4 bases and J shed 9 bases, with 13 bases lying between them. The germline V gene has CDR1 PRHDT and CDR2 FYEKMQ (reference sequence). The CDR3 length is 13 residues. CDR3 amino acids: CASSYQSGREQFF. Here the CDR3 DNA reads TGTGCCAGCAGCTACCAAAGCGGGCGTGAGCAGTTCTTC. Full variable domain (remainder filled in from reference TRBV13 and TRBJ2-1): AAGVIQSPRHLIKEKRETATLKCYPIPRHDTVYWYQQGPGQDPQFLISFYEKMQSDKGSIPDRFSAQQFSDYHSELNMSSLELGDSALYFCASSYQSGREQFFGPGTRLTVL.

This clonotype was recorded many times. The chain carries TRBV27 and TRBJ2-3, with 7 bases identical to TRBD2. The CDR3 totals 13 residues. Germline V gene lookup returns CDR1 MNHEY and CDR2 SMNVEV (reference sequence). V gave up 6 bases and J gave up 9 bases; unmatched junction bases: 9. The CDR3 sequence: CASSRLAWVTQYF. DNA for the CDR3: TGTGCCAGCAGCAGACTAGCTTGGGTCACGCAGTATTTT.